The 31 T cell receptor beta chains reported below all come from one sample, sequenced in a study of PD-L1 blockade in urothelial cancer. Method: immunoSEQ multiplex PCR; TCRdb's copy keeps in-frame clones and lacks some. Of some 19,000 clones in the sample, about four fifths were seen once. This sample's time point: peripheral blood 6 weeks after treatment start. The sample in question was PBMCs, obtained around atezolizumab (anti-PD-L1) treatment. The receptors come from a man aged 50 to 60 with urothelial cancer.

V gene TRBV6-1 combines with J gene TRBJ1-1; D possibly corresponds to TRBD1 (5 bases). Looked up from germline, CDR1 is MNHNS and CDR2 is SASEGT. This CDR3 has 15 residues. V was shortened by 3 bases and J by 2 bases, with 13 bases between the two germline ends. In nucleotides, the CDR3 is TGTGCCAGCAGTGAGTTCGACAGCCGCAACACTGAAGCTTTCTTT. Translating gives CASSEFDSRNTEAFF.

The chain has TRBV11-2 and TRBJ2-3, with a weak D call TRBD1 (5 bases). CDR3 size: 12 residues. Germline V gene lookup returns CDR1 SGHAT and CDR2 FQNNGV. Trimming cost V 5 bases and J 7 bases, with 10 bases left between them. The CDR3 coding sequence is TGTGCCAGCAGCGAAGACAGCCATACGCAGTATTTT. Protein: CASSEDSHTQYF.

V is TRBV15 and J is TRBJ2-7; 7 nucleotides line up with TRBD2. The V and J ends lost 3 bases and 3 bases, in that order; junction bases with no gene match: 8. CDR1 is LNHNV, CDR2 YYDKDF, per germline (reference sequence). This CDR3 is built from 15 residues. CDR3: CATSSGLAELYEQYF. CDR3 in DNA: TGTGCCACCAGCAGTGGGCTAGCGGAACTCTACGAGCAGTACTTC.

In this sample, this clone turned up a few times. CDR3 DNA sequence: TGTGCCAGCAGTTTCGGAGCGAAGAACACTGAAGCTTTCTTT. It encodes CASSFGAKNTEAFF. The rearrangement links TRBV28 to TRBJ1-1; no reliable D call. Trimming took 3 bases from V and 1 from J, leaving 9 bases between them. Germline V gene data show CDR1 as MDHEN and CDR2 as SYDVKM. This CDR3 comprises 14 residues.

The chain has TRBV28 and TRBJ1-5; the match to TRBD1 covers 10 bases. Germline CDR1 and CDR2: MDHEN and SYDVKM. V trimming: 3 bases; J trimming: 1 base; junction bases outside the gene matches: 0. This CDR3 spans 15 amino acids. CDR3 residues: CASSLTGGSNQPQHF. The CDR3 nucleotides read TGTGCCAGCAGTTTGACAGGGGGCAGCAATCAGCCCCAGCATTTT.

The chain combines TRBV10-3 with TRBJ1-6; 9 bases are shared with TRBD1. The CDR3 runs 15 residues. Germline V gene sequence: CDR1 ENHRY, CDR2 SYGVKD. V dropped 0 bases and J dropped 10; count of bases not matched to a gene: 4. CDR3 residues: CAISESDRGGSPLHF. The CDR3 DNA reads TGTGCCATCAGTGAGTCAGACAGGGGGGGCTCACCCCTCCACTTT.

The J gene is TRBJ1-4, the V gene TRBV11-2; D is uncertain. Trimming stripped 5 bases from V and 0 bases from J, with 10 bases between. In germline, CDR1 is SGHAT, CDR2 FQNNGV. The CDR3 covers 15 residues. The CDR3 DNA is TGTGCCAGCAGCCACGGGAGAGCAACTAATGAAAAACTGTTTTTT. The encoded protein is CASSHGRATNEKLFF.

The chain combines TRBV18 with TRBJ1-2; possible D gene TRBD1, 5 bases. The CDR3 extends over 13 amino acids. The V end was cut by 2 bases, the J end by 8 bases, with 12 bases between. Per germline, CDR1 KGHSH and CDR2 LQKENI. The CDR3: CASSPGTGLGYTF. The CDR3 DNA follows: TGTGCCAGCTCACCAGGCACAGGTCTAGGCTACACCTTC.

The V gene is TRBV15, the J gene TRBJ2-6; a weak D match, TRBD2 (6 bases). V lost 1 base and J lost 4, with 11 bases in between. Germline V lookup: CDR1 LNHNV, CDR2 YYDKDF (reference sequence). This CDR3 is 16 amino acids long. The CDR3 sequence: CATSRARLGGANVLTF. The CDR3 DNA reads as TGTGCCACCAGCAGAGCTCGACTAGGGGGGGCCAACGTCCTGACTTTC.

The chain carries TRBV7-3 and TRBJ2-1; D unresolved. Trimming removed 5 bases from V and 8 bases from J, with 19 bases in between. This CDR3 is built from 15 residues. Germline CDR1 SGHTA, CDR2 FQGTGA. The CDR3 sequence is CASSPSVSERDEQFF. For the CDR3, the DNA is TGTGCCAGCAGCCCAAGCGTATCCGAACGGGATGAGCAGTTCTTC.

The CDR3 DNA reads TGCGCCAGCAGTGCGGGACTAGCAAAGGAGACCCAGTACTTC. Translation gives CASSAGLAKETQYF. The genes are TRBV10-2 and TRBJ2-5; 9 bases align to TRBD2. The germline V gene encodes CDR1 WSHSY and CDR2 SAAADI. This CDR3 has 14 amino acids. J lost 5 bases, V lost 4 bases, and 5 bases had no gene match.

This sequence joins TRBV2 and TRBJ2-5, with D perhaps matching TRBD1 (7 bases). Per germline, CDR1 SNHLY and CDR2 FYNNEI. The CDR3 is 14 amino acids. The germline V and J ends were trimmed by 4 bases and 5 bases, with 14 bases remaining between them. Here the CDR3 reads CASSVGGGAETQYF. As DNA, the CDR3 is TGTGCCAGCAGTGTAGGAGGGGGCGCGGAGACCCAGTACTTC.

This chain links TRBV19 with TRBJ1-5, with 9 bases identical to TRBD1. Germline CDR1 and CDR2: LNHDA and SQIVND (reference sequence). V was clipped by 9 bases and J by 6 bases; unmatched bases: 6. The CDR3 is made up of 13 amino acids. For the CDR3, the DNA is TGTGCCAGCGAGGGACAGGGAAGTCAGCCCCAGCATTTT. It specifies CASEGQGSQPQHF.

The chain couples TRBV5-1 to TRBJ2-6; no clear D gene. Germline lookup yields CDR1 SGHRS and CDR2 YFSETQ. The V gene lost 4 bases and the J gene lost 4 bases, with 6 bases spanning the gap. This CDR3 is built from 13 residues. CDR3 DNA: TGCGCCAGCAGCCCCTCGGGGGCCAACGTCCTGACTTTC. Encoded protein: CASSPSGANVLTF.

This clone was observed a handful of times. The chain uses TRBV30 and TRBJ2-1; D is unresolved. This CDR3 contains 14 residues. Per germline, CDR1 GTSNPN and CDR2 SVGIG (reference sequence). V shed 1 base and J shed 5 bases, with 12 bases lying between them. The CDR3, as DNA: TGTGCCTGGAGTGCCTCCAGAAATAACAATGAGCAGTTCTTC. Protein: CAWSASRNNNEQFF.

The chain carries TRBV18 and TRBJ1-5; D perhaps matches TRBD1 (5 bases). Germline CDR1 KGHSH, CDR2 LQKENI. V was trimmed by 5 bases and J by 3 bases, leaving 14 bases between them. The length of the CDR3 is 15 residues. Here the CDR3 DNA reads TGTGCCAGCTCAAATCGACAGTCTGACAATCAGCCCCAGCATTTT. It is translated as CASSNRQSDNQPQHF.

The chain uses TRBV2 and TRBJ1-3; no definite D call. CDR3 size: 12 residues. CDR1 SNHLY and CDR2 FYNNEI come from the germline V gene. Trimming stripped 4 bases from V and 4 bases from J, with 5 bases between. CDR3 in DNA: TGTGCCAGCAGTGCGGGAGGAAACACCATATATTTT. Its translation is CASSAGGNTIYF.

The chain couples TRBV2 to TRBJ1-2; 7 nucleotides agree with TRBD1. The CDR3 covers 15 residues. Germline CDR1 SNHLY, CDR2 FYNNEI. J was trimmed by 7 bases and V by 5 bases; bases with no gene match: 13. The CDR3 loop is CASSPTGVGPIGYTF. DNA for the CDR3: TGTGCCAGCAGTCCAACAGGGGTCGGCCCGATTGGCTACACCTTC.

This clone was detected only a few times. The rearrangement links TRBV30 to TRBJ2-5; D possibly corresponds to TRBD2 (7 bases). This CDR3 spans 13 amino acids. Trimming stripped 5 bases from V and 5 bases from J, with 15 bases between. Germline-derived CDR1 and CDR2 are GTSNPN and SVGIG (reference sequence). This chain's CDR3 is CAWGQGGAETQYF. For the CDR3, the DNA is TGTGCCTGGGGTCAAGGGGGGGCGGAGACCCAGTACTTC.

This clone occurred once. The V gene is TRBV11-2, the J gene TRBJ1-3; no clear D. CDR3 length equals 16 residues. Germline V gene lookup returns CDR1 SGHAT and CDR2 FQNNGV. The V and J ends lost 4 bases and 0 bases respectively, with 13 bases between them. The CDR3 coding sequence is TGTGCCAGCAGCTCGGGAGGTCGGGTCTCTGGAAACACCATATATTTT. Translation: CASSSGGRVSGNTIYF.

Here the CDR3 reads CASSQTPSPPGHGHGYTF. The CDR3 DNA reads TGCGCCAGCAGCCAGACCCCCTCGCCACCGGGACACGGGCATGGCTACACCTTC. This chain uses TRBV4-1 with TRBJ1-2; maybe TRBD1 (6 bases). The V and J ends lost 3 bases and 6 bases respectively, with 26 bases between them. Germline-derived CDR1 and CDR2 are MGHRA and YSYEKL. The CDR3 is 18 amino acids.

The rearrangement uses TRBV12-5 and TRBJ2-1; TRBD2 matches at 7 bases. Germline V gene lookup returns CDR1 LGHNT and CDR2 FRNRAP. J was trimmed by 4 bases and V by 7 bases; bases with no gene match: 10. The CDR3 covers 15 residues. In DNA, the CDR3 is TGTGCTAGTGCCCTCTGGCGGGAGCAGTACAATGAGCAGTTCTTC. This sequence encodes CASALWREQYNEQFF.

The chain carries TRBV28 and TRBJ1-5; the match to TRBD1 covers 8 bases. In germline, CDR1 is MDHEN, CDR2 SYDVKM. This CDR3 comprises 14 residues. J was trimmed by 1 base and V by 6 bases; bases with no gene match: 2. CDR3 nucleotide sequence: TGTGCCAGCAGGGGACAGGTGAGCAATCAGCCCCAGCATTTT. It translates to CASRGQVSNQPQHF.

This chain links TRBV4-1 with TRBJ2-5; TRBD1 agrees at 11 bases. The CDR3 is made up of 15 amino acids. From germline, CDR1 is MGHRA and CDR2 YSYEKL. J lost 4 bases, V lost 4 bases, and 5 bases had no gene match. The CDR3 sequence is CASSPGQGGGETQYF. CDR3 bases: TGCGCCAGCAGCCCGGGACAGGGGGGAGGAGAGACCCAGTACTTC.

The V gene is TRBV7-2, the J gene TRBJ2-2; 8 positions match TRBD1. The CDR3 sequence is 15 residues long. The germline V gene has CDR1 SGHTA and CDR2 FQGNSA. Trimming cost V 5 bases and J 5 bases; bases outside gene matches: 7. As DNA, the CDR3 is TGTGCCAGCAGCCCAAGGACAGGGAAAACCGGGGAGCTGTTTTTT. Its translation is CASSPRTGKTGELFF.

The chain is built from TRBV18 and TRBJ1-1; 11 positions agree with TRBD1. Germline-derived CDR1 and CDR2 are KGHSH and LQKENI. The CDR3 is 16 residues long. V lost 2 bases to trimming and J lost 0 bases; unmatched junction nucleotides: 2. The CDR3 sequence: CASSPGQGALNTEAFF. CDR3 sequence (DNA): TGTGCCAGCTCACCAGGACAGGGGGCTTTGAACACTGAAGCTTTCTTT. The variable domain in full, with the rest retrieved from reference TRBV18 and TRBJ1-1, is NAGVMQNPRHLVRRRGQEARLRCSPMKGHSHVYWYRQLPEEGLKFMVYLQKENIIDESGMPKERFSAEFPKEGPSILRIQQVVRGDSAAYFCASSPGQGALNTEAFFGQGTRLTVV.

The chain employs TRBV2 and TRBJ2-7, with TRBD1 identical over 9 bases. J gave up 4 bases and V 7 bases, and 14 bases lay outside the gene matches. The CDR3 extends over 16 amino acids. Germline V gene data show CDR1 as SNHLY and CDR2 as FYNNEI. The chain's CDR3 is CASTGTGTGFSYEQYV. CDR3 bases: TGTGCCAGCACGGGGACTGGGACAGGGTTTAGTTACGAGCAGTACGTC.

V is TRBV5-1 and J is TRBJ2-5; a possible D gene is TRBD1 (5 bases). Trimming stripped 1 base from V and 4 bases from J, with 5 bases between. The CDR3 length is 12 residues. Germline V gene data show CDR1 as SGHRS and CDR2 as YFSETQ. The CDR3 region is CASSLQGETQYF. The CDR3 nucleotides read TGCGCCAGCAGCTTGCAGGGAGAGACCCAGTACTTC.

The chain links TRBV10-2 to TRBJ2-7, with D perhaps matching TRBD1 (5 bases). V was cut by 4 bases and J by 2 bases, with 9 bases left in between. The CDR3 contains 13 residues. Germline CDR1 and CDR2: WSHSY and SAAADI. CDR3 residues: CASSGQGTYEQYV. The CDR3 nucleotides read TGCGCCAGCAGTGGGCAGGGAACCTACGAGCAGTACGTC.

J is TRBJ2-5 and V is TRBV6-5; D gene uncertain. The CDR3 has 12 residues. V was clipped by 5 bases and J by 5 bases, with 9 bases between them. CDR1 and CDR2 (germline): MNHEY, SVGAGI. As DNA, the CDR3 is TGTGCCAGCAGTAGTATCGGGGAGACCCAGTACTTC. Residues: CASSSIGETQYF.

The genes are TRBV7-8 and TRBJ2-4; TRBD2 aligns across 7 bases. With 3 bases clipped from V and 0 bases from J, the junction kept 8 bases outside the gene matches. This CDR3 spans 17 amino acids. Germline CDR1 and CDR2: SGHVS and FQNEAQ. The CDR3 DNA follows: TGTGCCAGCAGCTTCAGCGGGGCTAAAAAAGCCAAAAACATTCAGTACTTC. This gives the protein CASSFSGAKKAKNIQYF.